This T cell receptor beta chain emerged from a study of blood T cells in healthy people across ages. Study observations and caveats: A greater number of naive CD4+ cells and higher diversity distinguished long-lived donors from aged donors.

CDR3 size: 14 residues. With 3 bases removed from V and 0 bases from J, the gap between germline ends came to 6 bases. This clonotype was found many times. Antigen unknown. Healthy Caucasian individuals from Russia aged roughly 6 to 100 were enrolled as donors. Total RNA extracted from each sample amounted to at least 6 micrograms. A second PCR of about 6 to 11 cycles used a sample-barcoded 5' primer and a J-beta primer mix. TCRdb recomputed calls from the 5' RACE reads with MiXCR, one row per CDR3 protein. The sample comprises approximately 800,000 distinct CDR3 sequences, about 36% of which are singletons, and about an eighth rests with the top ten.

The receptor was derived from a man aged 18 to 29 in good health. Specimen: blood. The V and J genes are TRBV12-3 or TRBV12-4 and TRBJ2-1; D unclear. This CDR3 reads CASSFDSSYNEQFF. CDR3 DNA: TGTGCCAGCAGTTTTGATAGCTCCTACAATGAGCAGTTCTTC.